These 26 T cell receptor beta chains originate from one sample sequenced in a study of T-cell memory formation after mild COVID-19 (dated by TCRdb to the early 2020s). The protocol used for the library was 5' RACE. The instrument was an Illumina NovaSeq 6000. Using fastp trimming at Q25 and MiXCR clonotype assembly, TCRdb reanalyzed the public sequencing data and kept in-frame beta chains. Merged by CDR3 protein, the rows form single entries marked with the most common genes and DNA. The sample profile shows roughly 240,000 distinct CDR3 sequences; over 15% of them were found once. The leading ten clones occupy about 2% of the sample. The sample consisted of PBMCs or a T cell subset sorted from them (not recorded which). These receptors all come from an adult woman who had mild COVID-19 (a few samples of this study predate the infection). The sample titles of this study are shuffled in the database, so cell type and time point are left out; the donor was told from shared clones.

This clonotype occurred once. The chain uses TRBV11-2 and TRBJ2-2, with a possible D match to TRBD1 (5 bases). This CDR3 has 15 residues. Germline V gene lookup returns CDR1 SGHAT and CDR2 FQNNGV. V was trimmed by 3 bases and J by 0 bases, leaving 8 bases between them. CDR3 bases: TGTGCCAGCAGCTTCGACAGAACGAACACCGGGGAGCTGTTTTTT. The encoded protein is CASSFDRTNTGELFF.

The V call is TRBV18, the J call TRBJ1-5; D call uncertain. The CDR3 has 14 residues. The V gene lost 3 bases and the J gene lost 5 bases, with 11 bases spanning the gap. Germline V gives CDR1 KGHSH, CDR2 LQKENI. The CDR3 region has the DNA TGTGCCAGCTCACCTCTCGAAACCGATCAGCCCCAGCATTTT. It yields the protein CASSPLETDQPQHF.

This chain connects TRBV6-6 to TRBJ1-1; D may be TRBD1 (5 bases). The CDR3 contains 15 residues. CDR1 is MNHNY and CDR2 is SVGAGI in the germline V gene (reference sequence). V was shortened by 2 bases and J by 1 base, with 11 bases between the two germline ends. The CDR3 bases are TGTGCCAGCAGTTACCAGGACAATCGGAACACTGAAGCTTTCTTT. Translating gives CASSYQDNRNTEAFF.

This sequence joins TRBV2 and TRBJ2-1; 7 bases are shared with TRBD2. The CDR3 totals 15 residues. V dropped 5 bases and J dropped 8; count of bases not matched to a gene: 12. Per germline, CDR1 SNHLY and CDR2 FYNNEI. The CDR3 DNA sequence: TGTGCCAGCAGTCGCGGGAGAGGTTTTGGCGATGAGCAGTTCTTC. It yields the protein CASSRGRGFGDEQFF.

This clonotype was counted between two and nine times. V usage is TRBV7-9 and J usage is TRBJ2-7; D unresolved. From germline, CDR1 is SEHNR and CDR2 FQNEAQ (reference sequence). CDR3 size: 15 residues. Trimming stripped 2 bases from V and 3 bases from J, with 14 bases between. The CDR3 region is CASSLLDPPRYEQYF. CDR3 sequence (DNA): TGTGCCAGCAGCTTACTAGACCCCCCTCGCTACGAGCAGTACTTC.

This clonotype was seen repeatedly, ten times or more. The V and J genes are TRBV7-9 and TRBJ1-1; 8 bases match TRBD1. Germline-derived CDR1 and CDR2 are SEHNR and FQNEAQ (reference sequence). Trimming removed 6 bases from V and 0 bases from J; junction bases left unmatched: 9. CDR3 size: 16 residues. The CDR3, as DNA: TGTGCCAGCAGTCAAGACAGGGGTTGGATGAACACTGAAGCTTTCTTT. It is translated as CASSQDRGWMNTEAFF.

At least ten counts were recorded for this clonotype. The gene calls are TRBV5-1 and TRBJ2-7, with 8 bases fitting TRBD1. V dropped 4 bases and J dropped 3; count of bases not matched to a gene: 9. Germline CDR1 reads SGHRS; CDR2 reads YFSETQ. The CDR3 runs 15 residues. CDR3 sequence: CASSLEGQVSYEQYF. The CDR3 coding sequence is TGCGCCAGCAGCCTGGAGGGACAGGTCAGCTACGAGCAGTACTTC.

This clonotype was picked up a small number of times. The rearrangement uses TRBV9 and TRBJ1-3; the D is unclear. Germline CDR1 reads SGDLS; CDR2 reads YYNGEE. With 3 bases removed from V and 0 bases from J, the gap between germline ends came to 16 bases. The CDR3 consists of 17 residues. The CDR3 region is CASSDFRTGSSGNTIYF. The CDR3 bases are TGTGCCAGCAGCGATTTCCGGACCGGGAGCTCTGGAAACACCATATATTTT.

There are many counts of this clonotype. The CDR3 protein is CASSQDATLIPQQYF. The DNA for the CDR3 is TGCGCCAGCAGCCAAGATGCGACTCTAATCCCCCAGCAGTATTTT. The gene calls are TRBV4-3 and TRBJ2-3; D is unclear. From germline, CDR1 is LGHNA and CDR2 YSLEER. V lost 0 bases and J lost 11, with 18 bases in between. CDR3 length: 15 residues.

This clonotype was picked up one time. The chain links TRBV24-1 to TRBJ2-3, with D uncertain. Trimming removed 1 base from V and 4 bases from J, with 8 bases in between. Germline values: CDR1 KGHDR, CDR2 SFDVKD. The CDR3 contains 14 residues. The CDR3 loop is CATSDFNTPDTQYF. DNA of the CDR3: TGTGCCACCAGTGATTTCAATACCCCAGATACGCAGTATTTT.

This clonotype turned up a few times. CDR3: CASSLMAENTEAFF. DNA for the CDR3: TGTGCCAGCAGCTTGATGGCGGAGAACACTGAAGCTTTCTTT. The rearrangement joins TRBV7-3 to TRBJ1-1; unclear D gene. The CDR3 sequence is 14 residues long. CDR1 and CDR2 from the germline V gene are SGHTA and FQGTGA. V was cut by 3 bases and J by 1 base, with 9 bases left in between.

This clonotype was found a few times. This rearrangement joins TRBV5-4 to TRBJ2-5, with D hard to call. V lost 0 bases and J 5 bases, leaving 17 bases between the germline ends. This CDR3 is 16 amino acids long. The germline V gene has CDR1 SGHNT and CDR2 YYREEE (reference sequence). DNA for the CDR3: TGTGCCAGCAGCTTGGCTGGGCGGATTGGCCAGGAGACCCAGTACTTC. Its protein is CASSLAGRIGQETQYF.

The rearrangement uses TRBV6-2 or TRBV6-3 and TRBJ2-5, with D perhaps matching TRBD1 (6 bases). Germline-derived CDR1 and CDR2 are MNHEY and SVGEGT. The CDR3 covers 15 residues. V lost 5 bases and J 9 bases, leaving 22 bases between the germline ends. CDR3 sequence (DNA): TGTGCCAGCAGTAAGACCAGGGGATCTCCGGGACCCCAGTACTTC. It yields the protein CASSKTRGSPGPQYF.

This clonotype showed up just a few times. The J gene is TRBJ2-1, the V gene TRBV29-1; D not certain. The CDR3 sequence is 13 residues long. The V and J ends lost 0 bases and 7 bases respectively, with 10 bases between them. From germline, CDR1 is SQVTM and CDR2 ANQGSEA. The CDR3, as DNA: TGCAGCGTTGAAGAGAACACGCCGAATGAGCAGTTCTTC. Amino acid sequence: CSVEENTPNEQFF.

The table lists this clonotype with a few counts. V usage is TRBV7-2 and J usage is TRBJ2-5; 9 positions match TRBD2. Germline CDR1 is SGHTA and CDR2 is FQGNSA. This CDR3 comprises 17 residues. Germline trimming cut 1 base from V and 7 bases from J; bases unmatched to any gene: 13. As DNA, the CDR3 is TGTGCCAGCAGCTTAGGACAGACCGGGAGGCGGGGGGGGACCCAGTACTTC. Amino acid sequence: CASSLGQTGRRGGTQYF.

The CDR3 region has the DNA TGTGCCAGCAGCCCACTTAGGAGGACTAGCAATGAGCAGTTCTTC. Protein product: CASSPLRRTSNEQFF. The chain combines TRBV7-9 with TRBJ2-1; 7 bases align to TRBD2. J was trimmed by 6 bases and V by 5 bases; bases with no gene match: 10. This CDR3 spans 15 amino acids. Germline V CDR1 and CDR2: SEHNR, FQNEAQ (reference sequence). The full variable domain, in which reference TRBV7-9 and TRBJ2-1 provide the parts outside the CDR3, is DTGVSQNPRHKITKRGQNVTFRCDPISEHNRLYWYRQTLGQGPEFLTYFQNEAQLEKSRLLSDRFSAERPKGSFSTLEIQRTEQGDSAMYLCASSPLRRTSNEQFFGPGTRLTVL.

V is TRBV7-2 and J is TRBJ1-1, with D maybe TRBD1 (5 bases). CDR1 is SGHTA and CDR2 is FQGNSA in the germline V gene. CDR3 length: 13 residues. The V end was cut by 1 base, the J end by 8 bases, with 11 bases between. CDR3 nucleotides: TGTGCCAGCAGCTTAGTAGGGGACTCCGAAGCTTTCTTT. It encodes CASSLVGDSEAFF.

The chain employs TRBV12-3 or TRBV12-4 and TRBJ2-3, with 10 bases lining up with TRBD2. This CDR3 has 18 residues. V shed 6 bases, J shed 3 bases, and the junction held 15 bases outside the gene matches. The CDR3 reads CASSPRRPAGGGTDTQYF. The CDR3 DNA follows: TGTGCCAGCAGCCCCCGAAGGCCAGCGGGGGGGGGTACAGATACGCAGTATTTT.

This clonotype was seen only a few times. The chain is built from TRBV12-3 or TRBV12-4 and TRBJ2-1; 11 bases are a match to TRBD2. The length of the CDR3 is 17 residues. Losses at the gene ends were 4 bases for V and 1 base for J; bases not matched to a gene: 6. The CDR3 is CASSSSLAGGSYNEQFF. The CDR3 bases are TGTGCCAGCAGTTCTTCCCTAGCGGGAGGATCCTACAATGAGCAGTTCTTC.

This sequence joins TRBV3-1 and TRBJ2-1; no firm D call. This CDR3 contains 13 residues. Germline CDR1 LGHDT, CDR2 YNNKEL (reference sequence). Deletions cut 2 bases from V and 3 bases from J, with 5 bases between. The CDR3: CASSQLDYNEQFF. The CDR3 nucleotides read TGTGCCAGCAGCCAACTGGACTACAATGAGCAGTTCTTC.

This clonotype was seen many times. This chain uses TRBV27 with TRBJ1-5; 7 bases map to TRBD1. The CDR3 covers 14 residues. V shed 6 bases and J 6 bases; nucleotides not matched to a gene: 8. The germline CDR1 and CDR2 sequences are MNHEY and SMNVEV (reference sequence). The CDR3 reads CASRRQGRGQPQHF. CDR3 bases: TGTGCCAGCAGGAGACAGGGTAGGGGTCAGCCCCAGCATTTT.

Only a few counts were recorded for this clonotype. The chain joins TRBV7-2 to TRBJ2-5, with a tentative D call TRBD2 (5 bases). This CDR3 has 14 amino acids. The V end was cut by 2 bases, the J end by 5 bases, with 12 bases between. Germline V gene data show CDR1 as SGHTA and CDR2 as FQGNSA. The chain's CDR3 is CASSLSAGGETQYF. The CDR3 DNA sequence: TGTGCCAGCAGCTTATCAGCAGGCGGGGAGACCCAGTACTTC.

This clonotype came up a few times. The chain combines TRBV18 with TRBJ2-1; 7 bases match TRBD1. CDR1 and CDR2 (germline): KGHSH, LQKENI. V trimming: 2 bases; J trimming: 5 bases; junction bases outside the gene matches: 18. The CDR3 loop spans 19 amino acids. CDR3: CASSPEGQVIVGPHNEQFF. Here the CDR3 DNA reads TGTGCCAGCTCACCAGAAGGACAGGTCATCGTGGGGCCTCACAATGAGCAGTTCTTC.

V and J are TRBV7-2 and TRBJ1-5, with D hard to call. The CDR3 runs 14 residues. V was pared by 4 bases and J by 2 bases, with 9 bases between. CDR1 and CDR2 from the germline V gene are SGHTA and FQGNSA. In DNA form, the CDR3 reads TGTGCCAGCAGCTCCCCTCTGGGCAATCAGCCCCAGCATTTT. Translating gives CASSSPLGNQPQHF.

This clonotype was picked up a small number of times. As DNA, the CDR3 is TGCGCCAGCAGCCAATTGGGCCGGAGGGGAAGCGACACTGAAGCTTTCTTT. Translated, it gives CASSQLGRRGSDTEAFF. J is TRBJ1-1 and V is TRBV4-1; tentative D call: TRBD1 (5 bases). V was clipped by 2 bases and J by 3 bases, with 19 bases between them. Germline V lookup: CDR1 MGHRA, CDR2 YSYEKL. There are 17 residues in the CDR3.

This clonotype occurred a few times. DNA of the CDR3: TGTGCCACCCGACAGGAGACAGACTATGGCTACACCTTC. Amino acid sequence: CATRQETDYGYTF. The chain employs TRBV5-6 and TRBJ1-2; D is perhaps TRBD1 (6 bases). Trimming took 9 bases from V and 3 from J, leaving 15 bases between them. The germline V gene encodes CDR1 SGHDT and CDR2 YYEEEE. This CDR3 region has 13 residues.